What follows are 18 T cell receptor beta chains derived from one specimen sequenced in a study of type 1 regulatory T cells (dated by TCRdb to 2020 to 2022). The listed sequencing device is Illumina MiSeq. In-frame beta chains were kept once TCRdb had trimmed the public reads at Q25 with fastp and called clones with MiXCR. Identical CDR3 proteins give one entry, which carries the most common genes and DNA. The sample table holds 25,000 or so distinct CDR3 sequences, of which roughly 72% were seen once. The ten largest account for 11% to 15% of the sample. These receptors have no identified antigens. The sequencing sample was made of cultured T cells, either the whole culture or a sorted T cell fraction (not recorded which). The cell subset or site label, as the study defines it: Tr1-enriched cell product generated in vitro against host alloantigens. The receptors were gathered from a human donor in good health.

Comments on this clonotype: The junction shows a germline mismatch at one end, possibly a read error. The DNA for the CDR3 is TGCGCCAGCAGCCAACCCGGGATAAACAATCGGCCCCAGCATTTT. Translation: CASSQPGINNRPQHF. The chain carries TRBV4-1 and TRBJ1-5, with D unresolved. Germline CDR1 MGHRA, CDR2 YSYEKL. This CDR3 has 15 amino acids.

The J gene is TRBJ2-7, the V gene TRBV30; TRBD1 agrees at 8 bases. The CDR3 runs to 14 residues. Per germline, CDR1 GTSNPN and CDR2 SVGIG (reference sequence). V dropped 3 bases and J dropped 7; count of bases not matched to a gene: 11. In nucleotides, the CDR3 is TGTGCCTGGAGCCTCGGACAGGGACTGGGAGAGCAGTACTTC. Translating it yields CAWSLGQGLGEQYF.

The rearrangement links TRBV4-2 to TRBJ1-5; TRBD1 might be the D (5 bases). Germline V CDR1 and CDR2: LGHNA, YNFKEQ. The V gene lost 6 bases and the J gene lost 5 bases, with 17 bases spanning the gap. The CDR3 is 15 amino acids. The DNA of the CDR3 is TGTGCCAGCAGTCCCCGGGACGGCCCCGATCAGCCCCAGCATTTT. It is translated as CASSPRDGPDQPQHF.

Concerning this clonotype: The junction departs from the called germline gene at one end, perhaps through a read error. V gene TRBV6-2 or TRBV6-3 combines with J gene TRBJ1-1; no reliable D call. Germline loops: CDR1 MNHEY, CDR2 SVGEGT. This CDR3 is 13 amino acids long. The chain's CDR3 is CASSYSGNPEAFF. The DNA for the CDR3 is TGTGCCAGCAGTTACTCGGGGAACCCTGAAGCTTTCTTT.

The chain has TRBV2 and TRBJ2-7; TRBD1 agrees at 8 bases. Trimming took 6 bases from V and 4 from J; bases not matched to a gene: 8. Per germline, CDR1 SNHLY and CDR2 FYNNEI. The CDR3 has 14 residues. The CDR3 loop is CASSSRTGTYEQYF. The CDR3 DNA follows: TGTGCCAGCAGCTCTAGGACAGGGACATACGAGCAGTACTTC.

V usage is TRBV19 and J usage is TRBJ1-4; D is unclear. The CDR3 is made up of 16 amino acids. CDR1 and CDR2 from the germline V gene are LNHDA and SQIVND (reference sequence). The ends were cut back, 6 bases at V and 6 bases at J, with 20 bases in the middle. CDR3 protein: CASSIQYLVADEKLFF. As DNA, the CDR3 is TGTGCCAGTAGCATCCAATACCTCGTGGCTGATGAAAAACTGTTTTTT. Filled out from reference TRBV19 and TRBJ1-4, the complete variable domain reads DGGITQSPKYLFRKEGQNVTLSCEQNLNHDAMYWYRQDPGQGLRLIYYSQIVNDFQKGDIAEGYSVSREKKESFPLTVTSAQKNPTAFYLCASSIQYLVADEKLFFGSGTQLSVL.

This clonotype was seen just once. The chain links TRBV4-3 to TRBJ2-4; D gene unclear. Germline V lookup: CDR1 LGHNA, CDR2 YSLEER. The V gene lost 3 bases and the J gene lost 0 bases, with 9 bases spanning the gap. The CDR3 extends over 15 amino acids. This chain's CDR3 is CASSQPYLAKNIQYF. DNA of the CDR3: TGCGCCAGCAGCCAGCCCTATTTAGCCAAAAACATTCAGTACTTC.

This clonotype is termed medium-sized (0.01 to 0.1%). The chain recombines TRBV7-6 with TRBJ2-5; 9 nucleotides align to TRBD2. Germline CDR1 reads SGHVS; CDR2 reads FNYEAQ. The junction had 11 bases not matched to a gene; V was cut back by 5 bases and J by 4 bases. This CDR3 region has 16 residues. The CDR3 sequence: CASSPLGGGARETQYF. The CDR3 DNA reads as TGTGCCAGCAGCCCCCTGGGCGGGGGGGCCCGAGAGACCCAGTACTTC.

V is TRBV20-1 and J is TRBJ2-1; 9 nucleotides match TRBD1. The germline gives CDR1 DFQATT, CDR2 SNEGSKA (reference sequence). Unmatched junction bases numbered 6, after V lost 3 bases and J lost 3 bases. The CDR3 is made up of 15 amino acids. The CDR3 loop reads CSASRTGVLYNEQFF. CDR3 coding DNA: TGCAGTGCTAGCCGGACAGGGGTGCTCTACAATGAGCAGTTCTTC.

A word on this clonotype: Possible read error: a much larger clone is one base away. The chain recombines TRBV6-1 with TRBJ2-5; D is unclear. The CDR3 is made up of 15 amino acids. The V gene's germline CDR1 is MNHNS and CDR2 SASEGT. V lost 7 bases and J lost 1, with 16 bases in between. CDR3 region: CASTGNRAPQETQYF. The CDR3 DNA sequence: TGTGCCAGCACCGGAAACCGGGCCCCCCAAGAGACCCAGTACTTC.

This CDR3 is CASSLLAGGPYYEQYF. The CDR3, as DNA: TGTGCCAGCAGCCTCCTAGCGGGGGGCCCCTACTACGAGCAGTACTTC. V and J are TRBV4-2 and TRBJ2-7; 11 bases match TRBD2. Germline CDR1 reads LGHNA; CDR2 reads YNFKEQ. The CDR3 contains 16 residues. Trimming took 4 bases from V and 3 from J; bases not matched to a gene: 8.

The table lists this clonotype with a count of one. This chain joins TRBV5-1 and TRBJ2-2; D may be TRBD1 or TRBD2 (5 bases each). V was pared by 4 bases and J by 0 bases, with 10 bases between. The germline CDR1 and CDR2 sequences are SGHRS and YFSETQ. This CDR3 is built from 15 residues. CDR3 bases: TGCGCCAGCAGCACTGGGGACGCGAACACCGGGGAGCTGTTTTTT. It codes for CASSTGDANTGELFF.

The chain is built from TRBV12-3 or TRBV12-4 and TRBJ2-7; D gene uncertain. The V end was cut by 5 bases, the J end by 7 bases, with 18 bases between. CDR3 length: 14 amino acids. CDR3 region: CASSRPPGAAEQYF. DNA of the CDR3: TGTGCCAGCAGTCGTCCTCCGGGCGCCGCGGAGCAGTACTTC.

The J gene is TRBJ1-1, the V gene TRBV30; maybe TRBD1 (6 bases). In germline, CDR1 is GTSNPN, CDR2 SVGIG (reference sequence). The CDR3 sequence is 11 residues long. V shed 8 bases and J shed 6 bases, with 13 bases lying between them. The CDR3 loop is CALRGASEAFF. CDR3 sequence (DNA): TGTGCCCTAAGGGGGGCTTCTGAAGCTTTCTTT.

The chain couples TRBV30 to TRBJ2-5; D perhaps matches TRBD2 (6 bases). V lost 3 bases, J lost 4 bases, and 15 bases lay in between. The CDR3 loop spans 14 amino acids. Germline lookup yields CDR1 GTSNPN and CDR2 SVGIG (reference sequence). The CDR3: CAWRRGRSIETQYF. CDR3 bases: TGTGCCTGGAGGCGGGGCCGGTCTATAGAGACCCAGTACTTC.

The rearrangement links TRBV7-2 to TRBJ2-3, with D tentatively TRBD1 (5 bases). The ends were cut back, 1 base at V and 11 bases at J, with 16 bases in the middle. The CDR3 covers 14 residues. Germline-derived CDR1 and CDR2 are SGHTA and FQGNSA. The CDR3 DNA reads as TGTGCCAGCAGCTTAGATGTCAGCCAGGGCGGGCAGTATTTT. Translation gives CASSLDVSQGGQYF.

The chain has TRBV12-3 or TRBV12-4 and TRBJ1-1, with D maybe TRBD1 (5 bases). V shed 3 bases and J shed 4 bases, with 12 bases lying between them. The CDR3 runs to 14 residues. CDR3 DNA: TGTGCCAGCAGTTTGGGGACCACGGGCACTGAAGCTTTCTTT. Translating it yields CASSLGTTGTEAFF.

V usage is TRBV20-1 and J usage is TRBJ1-1, with D unclear. Germline V CDR1 and CDR2: DFQATT, SNEGSKA (reference sequence). The V end was cut by 4 bases, the J end by 1 base, with 10 bases between. CDR3 size: 13 residues. CDR3 sequence reads: CSATRLGNTEAFF. CDR3 nucleotide sequence: TGCAGTGCTACCCGGTTGGGGAACACTGAAGCTTTCTTT.